The clone carrying this TCR beta chain was observed a few times. Its antigen is still unknown. With 60 Vbeta and 13 Jbeta primers, the PCR was carried out. The method was immunoSEQ multiplex PCR; TCRdb's version includes in-frame clones alone and lacks a portion of them. The sample consists of roughly 200,000 clones, around 80% of them appearing once. Trimming removed 3 bases from V and 8 bases from J, with 10 bases in between. Germline loops: CDR1 WNHNN, CDR2 SYGVQD (reference sequence). CDR3 length: 12 amino acids. This sample is part of a study of cytomegalovirus exposure and HLA in healthy donors. Study results and limitations: A later analysis showed HLA-associated TCR beta chains outstripping equally common others in clonal expansion.

This sequence was found in a middle-aged man in good health and CMV-seronegative. Material for sequencing was PBMCs. This sequence joins TRBV10-1 and TRBJ1-1, with unresolved D. CDR3 sequence: CASSDTFEEAFF. In nucleotides, the CDR3 is TGCGCCAGCAGTGACACTTTCGAGGAAGCTTTCTTT.